One sample yielded the 4 T cell receptor beta chains listed below, sequenced in a study of blood T cell repertoires in COVID-19. TCRdb keeps only in-frame clones here, not all; method: immunoSEQ multiplex PCR. The sample consists of about 270,000 clones, roughly 90% of them appearing once. Sequencing input: PBMCs or T cells enriched from blood (not recorded which). These receptors were obtained from a woman between 35 and 50 years old with acute COVID-19.

V and J are TRBV27 and TRBJ2-5; D gene uncertain. Trimming removed 5 bases from V and 0 bases from J, with 7 bases in between. The germline V gene encodes CDR1 MNHEY and CDR2 SMNVEV (reference sequence). This CDR3 has 13 amino acids. The CDR3: CASSKEYQETQYF. As DNA, the CDR3 is TGTGCCAGCAGTAAGGAGTACCAAGAGACCCAGTACTTC.

This rearrangement joins TRBV6-2 or TRBV6-3 to TRBJ1-1; 8 bases map to TRBD1. There are 12 residues in the CDR3. After removal of 5 bases from V and 7 bases from J, the junction contained 3 bases not matched to a gene. CDR1 MNHEY and CDR2 SVGEGT come from the germline V gene. CDR3 protein: CASSRQGFEAFF. The DNA for the CDR3 is TGTGCCAGCAGTCGACAGGGGTTTGAAGCTTTCTTT.

CDR3 sequence (DNA): TGTGCCAGCTCACCACTGGGACAGGGGGCGAGCGTCTCTGGGGCCAACGTCCTGACTTTC. Translation gives CASSPLGQGASVSGANVLTF. The V and J genes are TRBV18 and TRBJ2-6; 12 bases line up with TRBD1. From germline, CDR1 is KGHSH and CDR2 LQKENI. CDR3 length: 20 amino acids. Trimming cost V 1 base and J 0 bases; bases outside gene matches: 7.

This chain connects TRBV7-8 to TRBJ1-1; D unclear. CDR1 and CDR2 from the germline V gene are SGHVS and FQNEAQ. Deletions cut 1 base from V and 0 bases from J, with 6 bases between. This CDR3 contains 14 residues. The CDR3 DNA reads TGTGCCAGCAGCTTAGAGCTGCTGAACACTGAAGCTTTCTTT. This encodes CASSLELLNTEAFF.